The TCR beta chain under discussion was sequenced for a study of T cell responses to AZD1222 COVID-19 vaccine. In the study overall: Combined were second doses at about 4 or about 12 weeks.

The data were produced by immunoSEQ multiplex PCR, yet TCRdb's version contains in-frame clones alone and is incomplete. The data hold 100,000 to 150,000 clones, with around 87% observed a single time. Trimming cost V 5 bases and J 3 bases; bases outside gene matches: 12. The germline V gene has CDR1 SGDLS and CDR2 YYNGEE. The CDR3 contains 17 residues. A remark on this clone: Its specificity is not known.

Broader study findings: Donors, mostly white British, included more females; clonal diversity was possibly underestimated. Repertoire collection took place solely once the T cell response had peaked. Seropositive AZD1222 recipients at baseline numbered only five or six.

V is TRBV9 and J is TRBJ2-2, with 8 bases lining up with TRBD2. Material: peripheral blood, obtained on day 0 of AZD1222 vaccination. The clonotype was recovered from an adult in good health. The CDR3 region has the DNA TGTGCCAGCAGTAGCCCCAAGGGAGCGGGGGACACCGGGGAGCTGTTTTTT. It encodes CASSSPKGAGDTGELFF.